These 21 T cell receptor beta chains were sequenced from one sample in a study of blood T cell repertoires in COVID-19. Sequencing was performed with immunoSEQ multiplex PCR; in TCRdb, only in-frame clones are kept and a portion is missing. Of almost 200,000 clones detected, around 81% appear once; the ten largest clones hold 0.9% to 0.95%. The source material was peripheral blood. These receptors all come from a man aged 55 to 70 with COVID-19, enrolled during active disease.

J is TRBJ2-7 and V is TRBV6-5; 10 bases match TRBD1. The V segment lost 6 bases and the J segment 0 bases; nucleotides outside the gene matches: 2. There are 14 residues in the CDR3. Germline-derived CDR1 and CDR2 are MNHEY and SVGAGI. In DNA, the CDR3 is TGTGCCAGCAGGCGGACAGGGGGCTCCTACGAGCAGTACTTC. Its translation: CASRRTGGSYEQYF.

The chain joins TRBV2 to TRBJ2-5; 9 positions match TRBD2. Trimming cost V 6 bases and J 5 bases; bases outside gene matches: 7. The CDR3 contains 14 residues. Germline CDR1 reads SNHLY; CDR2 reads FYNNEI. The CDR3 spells CASRPLAGWETQYF. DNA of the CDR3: TGTGCCAGCAGACCCCTAGCGGGATGGGAGACCCAGTACTTC.

In DNA, the CDR3 is TGTGCCAGCAGCCAATTTATCGGCGGGAATGAAAAACTGTTTTTT. Its translation: CASSQFIGGNEKLFF. This chain uses TRBV3-1 (or the pseudogene TRBV3-2) with TRBJ1-4; D is unclear. Trimming stripped 2 bases from V and 5 bases from J, with 12 bases between. The CDR3 runs to 15 residues. The germline CDR1 and CDR2 sequences are LGHDT and YNNKEL (reference sequence).

CDR3 nucleotides: TGCGCCAGCAGCTTTAATAGCGGGAGTGGAAGAGAGCAGTTCTTC. Protein: CASSFNSGSGREQFF. The chain links TRBV5-1 to TRBJ2-1; 9 bases align to TRBD2. CDR1 is SGHRS, CDR2 YFSETQ, per germline. This CDR3 has 15 residues. V shed 2 bases and J 10 bases; nucleotides not matched to a gene: 10.

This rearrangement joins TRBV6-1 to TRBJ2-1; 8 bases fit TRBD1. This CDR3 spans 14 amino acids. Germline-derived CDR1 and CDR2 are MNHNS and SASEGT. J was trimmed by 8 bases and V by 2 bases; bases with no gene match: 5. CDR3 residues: CASSEQGASDEQFF. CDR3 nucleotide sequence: TGTGCCAGCAGTGAACAGGGGGCAAGTGATGAGCAGTTCTTC.

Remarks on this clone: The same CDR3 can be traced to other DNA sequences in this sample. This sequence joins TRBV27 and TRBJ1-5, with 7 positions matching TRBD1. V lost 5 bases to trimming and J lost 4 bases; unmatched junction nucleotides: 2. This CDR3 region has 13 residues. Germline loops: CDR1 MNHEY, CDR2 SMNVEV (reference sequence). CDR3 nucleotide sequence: TGTGCCAGCAGTGGGACAGCGAATCAGCCCCAGCATTTT. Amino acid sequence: CASSGTANQPQHF.

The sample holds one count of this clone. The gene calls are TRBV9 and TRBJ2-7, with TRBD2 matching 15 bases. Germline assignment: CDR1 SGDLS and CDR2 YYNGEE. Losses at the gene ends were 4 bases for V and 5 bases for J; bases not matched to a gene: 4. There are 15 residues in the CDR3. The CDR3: CASSTGLAGGHEQYF. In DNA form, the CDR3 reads TGTGCCAGCAGCACCGGACTAGCGGGAGGGCACGAGCAGTACTTC.

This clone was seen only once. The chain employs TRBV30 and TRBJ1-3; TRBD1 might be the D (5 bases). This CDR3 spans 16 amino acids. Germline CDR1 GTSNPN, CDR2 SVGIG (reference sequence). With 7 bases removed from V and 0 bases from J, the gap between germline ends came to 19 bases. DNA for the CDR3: TGTGCCTCAGCCGCCGGACCGGGGGGCTCTGGAAACACCATATATTTT. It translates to CASAAGPGGSGNTIYF. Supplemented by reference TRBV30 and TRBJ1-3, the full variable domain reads SQTIHQWPATLVQPVGSPLSLECTVEGTSNPNLYWYRQAAGRGLQLLFYSVGIGQISSEVPQNLSASRPQDRQFILSSKKLLLSDSGFYLCASAAGPGGSGNTIYFGEGSWLTVV.

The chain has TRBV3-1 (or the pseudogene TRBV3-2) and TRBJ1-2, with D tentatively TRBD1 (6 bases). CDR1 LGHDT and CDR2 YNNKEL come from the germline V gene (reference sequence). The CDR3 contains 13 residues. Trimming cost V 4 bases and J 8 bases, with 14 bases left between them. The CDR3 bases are TGTGCCAGCAGCCCAGGGGCACAGACGGGCTACACCTTC. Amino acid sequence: CASSPGAQTGYTF.

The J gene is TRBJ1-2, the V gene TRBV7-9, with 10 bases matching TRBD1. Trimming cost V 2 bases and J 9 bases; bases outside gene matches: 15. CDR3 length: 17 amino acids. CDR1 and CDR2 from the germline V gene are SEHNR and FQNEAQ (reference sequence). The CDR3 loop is CASSLRRGGTGVPRYTF. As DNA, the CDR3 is TGTGCCAGCAGCTTAAGGAGAGGAGGGACAGGGGTCCCCCGCTACACCTTC.

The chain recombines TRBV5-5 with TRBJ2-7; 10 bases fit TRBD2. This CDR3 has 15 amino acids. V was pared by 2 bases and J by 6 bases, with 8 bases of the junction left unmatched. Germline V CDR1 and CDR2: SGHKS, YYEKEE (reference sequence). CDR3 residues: CASSFGAGGPPEQYF. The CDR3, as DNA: TGTGCCAGCAGCTTTGGAGCGGGAGGGCCGCCCGAGCAGTACTTC.

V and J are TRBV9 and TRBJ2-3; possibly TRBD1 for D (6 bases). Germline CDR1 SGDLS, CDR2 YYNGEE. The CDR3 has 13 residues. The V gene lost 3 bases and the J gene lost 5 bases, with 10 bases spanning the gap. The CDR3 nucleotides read TGTGCCAGCAGCGGGGGGCTGGGAGATACGCAGTATTTT. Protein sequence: CASSGGLGDTQYF.

This CDR3 is CASSFGRTGELFF. As DNA, the CDR3 is TGTGCCAGCAGTTTCGGTCGAACCGGGGAGCTGTTTTTT. The chain uses TRBV27 and TRBJ2-2; D is undetermined. The CDR3 sequence is 13 residues long. Trimming cost V 3 bases and J 5 bases, with 7 bases left between them. CDR1 is MNHEY, CDR2 SMNVEV, per germline (reference sequence).

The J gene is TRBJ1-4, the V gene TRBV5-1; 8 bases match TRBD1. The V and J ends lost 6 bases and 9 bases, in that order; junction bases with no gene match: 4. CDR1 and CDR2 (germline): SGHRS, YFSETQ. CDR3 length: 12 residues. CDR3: CASNRGSKKLFF. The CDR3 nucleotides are TGCGCCAGCAACAGGGGGTCGAAAAAACTGTTTTTT.

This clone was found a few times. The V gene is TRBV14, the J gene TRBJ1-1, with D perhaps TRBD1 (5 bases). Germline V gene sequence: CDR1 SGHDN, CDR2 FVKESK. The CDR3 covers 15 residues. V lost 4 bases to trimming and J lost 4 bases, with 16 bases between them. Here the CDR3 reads CASSPRGRGGTEAFF. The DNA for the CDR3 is TGTGCCAGCAGCCCCCGCGGTAGGGGTGGCACTGAAGCTTTCTTT.

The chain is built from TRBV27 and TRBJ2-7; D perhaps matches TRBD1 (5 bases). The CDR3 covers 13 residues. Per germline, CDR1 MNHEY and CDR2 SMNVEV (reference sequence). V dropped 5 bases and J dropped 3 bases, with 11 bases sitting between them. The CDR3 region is CASSPDRRYEQYF. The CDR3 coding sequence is TGTGCCAGCAGTCCTGACAGACGCTACGAGCAGTACTTC.

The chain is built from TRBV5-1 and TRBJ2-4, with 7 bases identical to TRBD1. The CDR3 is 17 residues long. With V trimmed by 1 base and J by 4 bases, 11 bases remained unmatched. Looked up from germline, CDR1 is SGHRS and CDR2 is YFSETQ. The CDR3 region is CASSLQDWRQGKNIQYF. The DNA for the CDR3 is TGCGCCAGCAGCTTGCAGGATTGGAGACAGGGAAAAAACATTCAGTACTTC.

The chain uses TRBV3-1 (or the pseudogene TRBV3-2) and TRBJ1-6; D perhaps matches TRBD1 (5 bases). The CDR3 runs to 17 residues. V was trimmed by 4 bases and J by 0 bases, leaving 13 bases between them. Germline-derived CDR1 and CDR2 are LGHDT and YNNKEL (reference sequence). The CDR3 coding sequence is TGTGCCAGCAGCCCGGAAAGGGGCCGCTCCTATAATTCACCCCTCCACTTT. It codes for CASSPERGRSYNSPLHF.

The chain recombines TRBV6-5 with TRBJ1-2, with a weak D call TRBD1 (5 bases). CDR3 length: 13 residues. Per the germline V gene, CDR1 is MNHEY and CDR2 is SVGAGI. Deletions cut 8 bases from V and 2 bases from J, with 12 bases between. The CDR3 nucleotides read TGTGCCAGCTCCAGGGCGGGGAACTATGGCTACACCTTC. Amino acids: CASSRAGNYGYTF.

Here the CDR3 reads CASNWGERTEAFF. The CDR3, as DNA: TGTGCCAGCAACTGGGGGGAAAGGACTGAAGCTTTCTTT. V usage is TRBV28 and J usage is TRBJ1-1, with D perhaps TRBD1 (5 bases). CDR1 and CDR2 (germline): MDHEN, SYDVKM. The CDR3 extends over 13 amino acids. The ends were cut back, 7 bases at V and 5 bases at J, with 14 bases in the middle.

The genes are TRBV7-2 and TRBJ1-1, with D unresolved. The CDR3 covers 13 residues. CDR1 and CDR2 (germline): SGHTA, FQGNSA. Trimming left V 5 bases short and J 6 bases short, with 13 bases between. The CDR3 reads CASSPHRGAEAFF. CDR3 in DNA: TGTGCCAGCAGCCCCCATAGAGGCGCTGAAGCTTTCTTT. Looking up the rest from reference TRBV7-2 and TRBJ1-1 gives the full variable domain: GAGVSQSPSNKVTEKGKDVELRCDPISGHTALYWYRQSLGQGLEFLIYFQGNSAPDKSGLPSDRFSAERTGGSVSTLTIQRTQQEDSAVYLCASSPHRGAEAFFGQGTRLTVV.